The clone carrying this T cell receptor (beta chain) was seen more than once but under ten times. Its antigen is unknown. The sample contains more than one DNA sequence encoding this CDR3. Deep-level running was used for the assay. Method: immunoSEQ multiplex PCR; TCRdb's copy keeps in-frame clones and lacks some. The sample carries roughly 2.5 million clones, around 94% recorded once. The data were taken from a study of shared clonotypes between healthy human individuals. Study at large: There were three CD4 naive, three CD4 memory, two CD8 naive and one CD8 memory plates per donor.

The study, taken as a whole, reports: Only a few donors were included, so the genetic and exposure-history diversity represented was limited.

V was clipped by 6 bases and J by 2 bases; unmatched bases: 6. Germline V lookup: CDR1 MNHNS, CDR2 SASEGT. The CDR3 consists of 14 residues. V gene TRBV6-1 combines with J gene TRBJ1-1; TRBD1 matches 7 bases. The sample consisted of naive CD4+ T cells sorted from blood. Subset defined: CD45RA+ positively selected. The TCR comes from a man between 18 and 29 years old in good health. The CDR3 DNA sequence: TGTGCCAGCAGGGCCGGGACAGCAAACACTGAAGCTTTCTTT. Protein: CASRAGTANTEAFF.